The 28 T cell receptor beta chains below all came from one sample that was sequenced in a study of shared clonotypes between healthy human individuals. Profiled with immunoSEQ multiplex PCR; TCRdb holds only in-frame clones, not every one. The data contain 2 million to 3 million clones, over 85% of them singletons. Sequences were obtained from naive CD4+ T cells from PBMCs. The sample's subset: CD45RA+ positively selected. The receptors were gathered from a man between 18 and 29 years old in good health. Some clones in this sample may be carry-over from other donors' samples.

V is TRBV19 and J is TRBJ2-2, with a weak D call TRBD1 (5 bases). V lost 6 bases and J lost 4, with 12 bases in between. The CDR3 is 14 amino acids. The germline gives CDR1 LNHDA, CDR2 SQIVND (reference sequence). CDR3 in DNA: TGTGCCAGTAGGGGAAACCAGGGCACCGGGGAGCTGTTTTTT. As protein: CASRGNQGTGELFF.

This chain connects TRBV14 to TRBJ1-1; 7 nucleotides match TRBD1. The CDR3 sequence is 13 residues long. Germline V gives CDR1 SGHDN, CDR2 FVKESK. V dropped 3 bases and J dropped 5; count of bases not matched to a gene: 3. The CDR3 sequence is CASSQTGWTEAFF. Written as DNA, the CDR3 is TGTGCCAGCAGCCAGACAGGGTGGACTGAAGCTTTCTTT.

The chain combines TRBV6-5 with TRBJ2-1, with TRBD1 matching over 8 bases. The CDR3 runs to 14 residues. The ends lost 6 bases at V and 9 bases at J; junction bases unmatched: 10. CDR1 is MNHEY, CDR2 SVGAGI, per germline. CDR3 DNA sequence: TGTGCCAGCAGCCGGACAGGGCTTAGGGGTGAGCAGTTCTTC. Translated, it gives CASSRTGLRGEQFF.

This clone was detected only once. The V call is TRBV5-1, the J call TRBJ2-2, with D perhaps matching TRBD2 (7 bases). Germline V gene lookup returns CDR1 SGHRS and CDR2 YFSETQ. V was clipped by 4 bases and J by 0 bases, with 16 bases between them. The CDR3 loop spans 17 amino acids. CDR3 protein: CASSPRGGGPNTGELFF. CDR3 bases: TGCGCCAGCAGCCCGAGGGGAGGGGGGCCGAACACCGGGGAGCTGTTTTTT.

About this clone itself: This CDR3 is also generated by other DNA sequences in the sample. The gene calls are TRBV18 and TRBJ2-7; D unresolved. V was shortened by 4 bases and J by 1 base, with 5 bases between the two germline ends. This CDR3 region has 12 residues. Per the germline V gene, CDR1 is KGHSH and CDR2 is LQKENI. The CDR3 loop is CASSRSSYEQYF. The CDR3, as DNA: TGTGCCAGCTCACGCTCATCCTACGAGCAGTACTTC.

This sequence joins TRBV6-5 and TRBJ1-6; TRBD1 matches 9 bases. The V gene end was trimmed by 5 bases and the J gene end by 7 bases; junction bases not matched to a gene: 3. The CDR3 contains 14 residues. Germline CDR1 is MNHEY and CDR2 is SVGAGI. The CDR3 here is CASSVQGANSPLHF. The CDR3 DNA sequence: TGTGCCAGCAGTGTACAGGGGGCGAATTCACCCCTCCACTTT.

Notes on this clone: The sample carries other DNA sequences with the same CDR3. V is TRBV7-3 and J is TRBJ2-5; 7 bases agree with TRBD2. CDR1 SGHTA and CDR2 FQGTGA come from the germline V gene. CDR3 length: 16 amino acids. The ends lost 8 bases at V and 2 bases at J; junction bases unmatched: 14. CDR3 nucleotides: TGTGCCAGCGGGCTCCGGGGACGGGAGGTACAAGAGACCCAGTACTTC. Protein: CASGLRGREVQETQYF.

The gene calls are TRBV19 and TRBJ2-5; 10 nucleotides align to TRBD2. Germline loops: CDR1 LNHDA, CDR2 SQIVND (reference sequence). With V trimmed by 8 bases and J by 4 bases, 7 bases remained unmatched. This CDR3 is 14 amino acids long. DNA for the CDR3: TGTGCCAGTGCCGGACTAGCGGTGGGAGAGACCCAGTACTTC. Translating gives CASAGLAVGETQYF.

This clone has only a few counts. The V and J genes are TRBV6-5 and TRBJ1-1; 7 bases fit TRBD1. CDR3 length: 12 residues. Germline V gene sequence: CDR1 MNHEY, CDR2 SVGAGI. J was trimmed by 11 bases and V by 5 bases; bases with no gene match: 8. CDR3 loop: CASSSRTGGAFF. CDR3 DNA: TGTGCCAGCAGTAGTCGGACAGGAGGGGCTTTCTTT.

The rearrangement links TRBV5-8 to TRBJ2-1; TRBD1 or TRBD2 may be the D gene (5 bases each). The CDR3 runs to 16 residues. Trimming took off 4 bases at V and 3 bases at J, with 17 bases between the two ends. Germline-derived CDR1 and CDR2 are SGHTS and YDEGEE. The CDR3 region is CASSPPGLADYNEQFF. The CDR3 DNA reads as TGTGCCAGCAGCCCACCAGGGCTAGCAGACTACAATGAGCAGTTCTTC.

CDR3 bases: TGTGCCAGCAGCTCTACGGGCTCCGACTCCTACGAGCAGTACTTC. Its translation is CASSSTGSDSYEQYF. The chain carries TRBV28 and TRBJ2-7, with D unclear. Trimming stripped 6 bases from V and 0 bases from J, with 15 bases between. Germline V CDR1 and CDR2: MDHEN, SYDVKM. The CDR3 runs to 15 residues.

In its sample, this clone was seen once. The chain recombines TRBV5-1 with TRBJ2-3; no firm D call. This CDR3 region has 16 residues. V was clipped by 4 bases and J by 4 bases, with 19 bases between them. Germline values: CDR1 SGHRS, CDR2 YFSETQ. The CDR3 DNA is TGCGCCAGCAGCCGAATAGGCTCCCCCACGGCAGATACGCAGTATTTT. Translation: CASSRIGSPTADTQYF. The variable domain in full, with the rest retrieved from reference TRBV5-1 and TRBJ2-3, is KAGVTQTPRYLIKTRGQQVTLSCSPISGHRSVSWYQQTPGQGLQFLFEYFSETQRNKGNFPGRFSGRQFSNSRSEMNVSTLELGDSALYLCASSRIGSPTADTQYFGPGTRLTVL.

This rearrangement joins TRBV5-1 to TRBJ1-1, with TRBD1 identical over 8 bases. J was trimmed by 6 bases and V by 5 bases; bases with no gene match: 9. The length of the CDR3 is 14 residues. Germline CDR1 SGHRS, CDR2 YFSETQ. CDR3 in DNA: TGCGCCAGCAGAGACCAGGGGGCAGGTCCTGAAGCTTTCTTT. It translates to CASRDQGAGPEAFF. Full variable domain (remainder filled in from reference TRBV5-1 and TRBJ1-1): KAGVTQTPRYLIKTRGQQVTLSCSPISGHRSVSWYQQTPGQGLQFLFEYFSETQRNKGNFPGRFSGRQFSNSRSEMNVSTLELGDSALYLCASRDQGAGPEAFFGQGTRLTVV.

The chain has TRBV4-1 and TRBJ1-4; TRBD1 might be the D (5 bases). This CDR3 spans 15 amino acids. The germline gives CDR1 MGHRA, CDR2 YSYEKL. Between the trimmed V and J ends, which lost 1 base and 4 bases, there was a span of 10 bases. The CDR3 region has the DNA TGCGCCAGCAGCCAAGTCCGGGGGGGTAATGAAAAACTGTTTTTT. It codes for CASSQVRGGNEKLFF.

V usage is TRBV7-8 and J usage is TRBJ1-2; 9 bases map to TRBD1. V was clipped by 6 bases and J by 7 bases; unmatched bases: 9. The CDR3 has 14 amino acids. Looked up from germline, CDR1 is SGHVS and CDR2 is FQNEAQ. DNA of the CDR3: TGTGCCAGCAGGAATAGGGGGGACAGGGCTGGCTACACCTTC. Translated: CASRNRGDRAGYTF.

The chain combines TRBV5-4 with TRBJ1-5; D is ambiguous. The V gene lost 3 bases and the J gene lost 5 bases, with 3 bases spanning the gap. CDR1 and CDR2 (germline): SGHNT, YYREEE (reference sequence). The CDR3 covers 11 residues. This chain's CDR3 is CASSWHQPQHF. For the CDR3, the DNA is TGTGCCAGCAGCTGGCATCAGCCCCAGCATTTT.

This clone was seen just once. V gene TRBV19 combines with J gene TRBJ1-5, with 11 nucleotides matching TRBD1. The CDR3 spans 19 residues. Looked up from germline, CDR1 is LNHDA and CDR2 is SQIVND (reference sequence). J lost 0 bases, V lost 5 bases, and 12 bases had no gene match. This CDR3 reads CASSPIPGQGGYSNQPQHF. DNA of the CDR3: TGTGCCAGTAGTCCCATCCCGGGACAGGGGGGATATAGCAATCAGCCCCAGCATTTT.

A word on this clone: The sample has other DNA sequences that encode this CDR3 too. The chain combines TRBV4-1 with TRBJ2-7; 13 bases match TRBD2. Germline V lookup: CDR1 MGHRA, CDR2 YSYEKL. Trimming removed 4 bases from V and 3 bases from J; junction bases left unmatched: 3. The CDR3 spans 15 residues. In DNA form, the CDR3 reads TGCGCCAGCAGCCGAGGACTAGCGGGAGACTACGAGCAGTACTTC. It translates to CASSRGLAGDYEQYF.

The CDR3 loop is CASRDDRGITDTQYF. The CDR3 DNA reads TGTGCCAGCAGAGACGACAGGGGTATCACAGATACGCAGTATTTT. The gene calls are TRBV6-5 and TRBJ2-3; 8 bases match TRBD1. Germline trimming cut 6 bases from V and 2 bases from J; bases unmatched to any gene: 7. The CDR3 extends over 15 amino acids. Germline V gene sequence: CDR1 MNHEY, CDR2 SVGAGI.

The rearrangement links TRBV5-1 to TRBJ2-3; the match to TRBD2 covers 7 bases. The CDR3 is 16 residues long. Losses at the gene ends were 0 bases for V and 4 bases for J; bases not matched to a gene: 8. CDR1 SGHRS and CDR2 YFSETQ come from the germline V gene. The CDR3 DNA reads as TGCGCCAGCAGCTTGGTCGGGGTGGCGGGAGCAGATACGCAGTATTTT. It encodes CASSLVGVAGADTQYF.

The V call is TRBV7-2, the J call TRBJ2-3; no firm D call. The CDR3 contains 13 residues. Germline-derived CDR1 and CDR2 are SGHTA and FQGNSA. V was shortened by 3 bases and J by 4 bases, with 8 bases between the two germline ends. CDR3 nucleotides: TGTGCCAGCAGCTTTGAGTACGCAGATACGCAGTATTTT. Protein sequence: CASSFEYADTQYF.

Comments on this clone: The identical CDR3 is also encoded by other nucleotide sequences in the sample. The gene calls are TRBV7-7 and TRBJ2-3; TRBD2 aligns across 11 bases. Germline CDR1 and CDR2: SSHAT and FNYEAQ (reference sequence). J gave up 3 bases and V 3 bases, and 2 bases lay outside the gene matches. CDR3 length: 15 amino acids. CDR3 sequence reads: CASSLGTSGTDTQYF. CDR3 sequence (DNA): TGTGCCAGCAGCTTGGGGACTAGCGGAACAGATACGCAGTATTTT.

This clone was picked up one time. This chain joins TRBV6-1 and TRBJ1-5, with 7 bases that match TRBD1. V gave up 4 bases and J gave up 3 bases; unmatched junction bases: 12. Germline CDR1 is MNHNS and CDR2 is SASEGT. The CDR3 runs 17 residues. The CDR3 sequence: CASSGSRQGGTNQPQHF. DNA of the CDR3: TGTGCCAGCAGTGGGAGCCGACAGGGTGGGACCAATCAGCCCCAGCATTTT.

This clone was seen only a few times. The chain carries TRBV6-5 and TRBJ1-2; D might be TRBD1 (6 bases). Trimming shortened V by 4 bases and J by 5 bases, and 11 bases separated the two germline ends. In germline, CDR1 is MNHEY, CDR2 SVGAGI. The length of the CDR3 is 13 residues. CDR3 loop: CASSSRQAYGYTF. The CDR3 nucleotides read TGTGCCAGCAGTTCCCGACAGGCTTATGGCTACACCTTC.

The chain uses TRBV27 and TRBJ2-5, with D maybe TRBD2 (6 bases). Trimming pared 4 bases from V and 6 bases from J, leaving 15 bases between. This CDR3 contains 14 residues. Germline CDR1 is MNHEY and CDR2 is SMNVEV (reference sequence). This CDR3 is CASSSMGLVKTQYF. CDR3 in DNA: TGTGCCAGCAGTTCGATGGGACTGGTGAAGACCCAGTACTTC.

The chain joins TRBV6-6 to TRBJ2-5, with 11 bases that match TRBD2. Near its end, the DNA agrees better with TRBJ2-7, so the J call may be wrong. Germline V gene data show CDR1 as MNHNY and CDR2 as SVGAGI (reference sequence). The CDR3 runs 15 residues. The CDR3 coding sequence is TGTGCCAGCAGTTACACTGGGACTAGCGGCTACGAGCAGTACTTC. Translation: CASSYTGTSGYEQYF.

This chain links TRBV7-9 with TRBJ2-3, with 11 nucleotides matching TRBD2. Germline assignment: CDR1 SEHNR and CDR2 FQNEAQ (reference sequence). The CDR3 runs 18 residues. The ends lost 5 bases at V and 6 bases at J; junction bases unmatched: 16. For the CDR3, the DNA is TGTGCCAGCAGCATGCCTCCGGGACTAGCGGACCCGGGGGATACGCAGTATTTT. This translates into CASSMPPGLADPGDTQYF.

This rearrangement joins TRBV28 to TRBJ2-4, with D perhaps matching TRBD1 (6 bases). CDR1 is MDHEN, CDR2 SYDVKM, per germline. V was pared by 1 base and J by 0 bases, with 22 bases between. The CDR3 is made up of 20 amino acids. The CDR3, as DNA: TGTGCCAGCAGTTTATCTGGACGCTGGGGGCAGGCCCTAGCCAAAAACATTCAGTACTTC. This encodes CASSLSGRWGQALAKNIQYF.